These T cell receptor beta chains were read from a single sample in a study of post-analysis software for immune sequencing data. TCRdb independently ran MiXCR on the PCR reads; one entry per CDR3 protein. This table holds about 620,000 distinct CDR3 sequences, about 40% found once. The sequenced sample was blood. These receptors were taken from a girl aged 5 to 17 with multiple sclerosis. Both conserved end residues are trimmed from each CDR3. The order of the fields is D gene, J gene, V gene, CDR3 protein. D genes are given only for firm matches.

TRBD2,TRBJ2-5,TRBV7-9,ASSPRLAGGQETQY
-,TRBJ2-4,TRBV20-1,SARDPGDGAKNIQY
TRBD2,TRBJ2-3,TRBV7-2,ASRREAGGTDTQY
-,TRBJ1-6,TRBV6-4,ASAGEGGSPLH
TRBD2,TRBJ2-7,TRBV5-6,ASSLGAGAREQY
-,TRBJ2-7,TRBV5-1,ASSPYMTLTYEQY
-,TRBJ1-1,TRBV5-8,ASSFRDTPNTEAF
-,TRBJ2-1,TRBV10-3,AITIGAGVYNEQF
-,TRBJ2-5,TRBV20-1,SASTGGRETQY
TRBD1,TRBJ1-5,TRBV12-3/TRBV12-4,ASRSGGQPQH
-,TRBJ2-7,TRBV20-1,SARFTLGGGPYEQY
TRBD2,TRBJ2-5,TRBV4-1,ASSQSGLGGETQY
-,TRBJ2-1,TRBV4-1,ASSQTHNEQF
-,TRBJ2-1,TRBV4-1,ASSQDSGELYNEQF
-,TRBJ2-7,TRBV12-3/TRBV12-4,ASSPLVDLEQY
TRBD2,TRBJ2-1,TRBV7-9,ASSLALAGLLYNEQF
TRBD1,TRBJ2-7,TRBV6-6,ASSYSGQGADYEQY
TRBD1,TRBJ1-2,TRBV6-6,ASSETGNGYT
TRBD1,TRBJ1-2,TRBV6-5,ACRDRDGGYT
TRBD1,TRBJ2-7,TRBV10-3,AITPGQSSYEQY
TRBD2,TRBJ2-1,TRBV29-1,SVEPGLAANEQF
-,TRBJ2-1,TRBV5-1,ASSARSGGDEQF
-,TRBJ2-1,TRBV4-1,ASGSGGLAGNEQF
TRBD1,TRBJ1-6,TRBV9,ASSVGGTGVNNSPLH
TRBD2,TRBJ2-7,TRBV12-3/TRBV12-4,ASSSGGGFHEQY
-,TRBJ1-2,TRBV3-1,ASRQGTGPNYGYT
-,TRBJ2-4,TRBV7-9,ASSLDILTGKNIQY
-,TRBJ2-7,TRBV7-9,ASSLRVSSYEQY
TRBD1,TRBJ2-3,TRBV4-1,ASSPSPGQSTDTQY
TRBD1,TRBJ2-3,TRBV20-1,SAYGQGGPDTQY
-,TRBJ2-3,TRBV10-3,AIREAGHPADTQY
TRBD1,TRBJ1-4,TRBV12-3/TRBV12-4,ASSSSRDRRPTNEKLF
TRBD2,TRBJ2-5,TRBV3-1,ASSQDAAGKGTQY
-,TRBJ2-3,TRBV7-2,ASSLVRGGLSTDTQY
-,TRBJ1-6,TRBV12-3/TRBV12-4,ASRETGSSPLH
TRBD1,TRBJ2-3,TRBV12-3/TRBV12-4,ASSLWVAGGGDTQY
TRBD2,TRBJ2-1,TRBV29-1,SVETSGVFNGQF
-,TRBJ2-5,TRBV20-1,SARVASSETQY
-,TRBJ1-2,TRBV10-3,AISGQGPSHYGYT
-,TRBJ1-4,TRBV12-3/TRBV12-4,ASTSNEKLF
-,TRBJ2-7,TRBV4-2,ASSQDTASDSYEQY
-,TRBJ2-5,TRBV5-4,ASSLDWGAAEQETQY
-,TRBJ2-7,TRBV4-2,ASSQDMTFYEQY
-,TRBJ1-4,TRBV12-3/TRBV12-4,ASLQATNEKLF
TRBD1,TRBJ2-3,TRBV5-1,ASSRQGAADTQY